This T cell receptor (beta chain) derives from a study of T-cell reconstitution after alpha-beta-depleted transplantation in children. The study's findings and limits: Surviving recipient T cells and thymic progenitors accounted for the high day-60 TCRbeta diversity observed in some patients. Newly produced T cells mostly accounted for T-cell counts and diversity one year post-transplant. Several hundred expanded graft clones reportedly gave rise to the alpha-beta T cells present about two months after transplant.

The CDR3 has 15 amino acids. Germline-derived CDR1 and CDR2 are SGHTA and FQGNSA. V was pared by 3 bases and J by 5 bases, with 4 bases of the junction left unmatched. A TCRbeta library incorporating unique molecular identifiers was prepared. In TCRdb, the PCR reads were re-called with MiXCR into one record per CDR3 protein. The data show tens of thousands of distinct CDR3 sequences, 5.8% seen once. This clonotype appeared a few times. Its antigen remains unidentified. The rearrangement links TRBV7-2 to TRBJ2-5; 12 bases line up with TRBD2. The sequence derives from a female patient aged 2 to 10 who had a stem cell transplant for aplastic anemia, so the T cells may come from the graft donor. Sequences were derived from PBMCs, mostly from graft donor cells, sampled 60 days after TCRalphabeta/CD19-depleted stem cell transplant. CDR3 DNA: TGTGCCAGCAGCTTGACTAGCGGGAGTGGGGAGACCCAGTACTTC. This gives the protein CASSLTSGSGETQYF.